The T cell receptor beta chain described here comes from a study of identical twins. General study findings and limits: Memory repertoires showed no such pattern, whereas abundant cord blood beta clonotypes carried fewer insertions.

CDR1 and CDR2 (germline): SGHTA, FQGNSA. There are 11 residues in the CDR3. Trimming shortened V by 6 bases and J by 5 bases, and 2 bases separated the two germline ends. TCRdb passed the 5' RACE reads through MiXCR, listing each CDR3 protein once. Among 1.5 million to 2 million distinct CDR3 sequences, around 33% were seen once, and the ten largest hold 0.25% to 0.3%. This clonotype was observed a handful of times. Antigen: not known. The source is a newborn girl in good health. The chain uses TRBV7-2 and TRBJ1-6; D is unclear. Sample: cord blood. CDR3 protein: CASRHNSPLHF. CDR3 nucleotide sequence: TGTGCCAGCAGGCATAATTCACCCCTCCACTTT.